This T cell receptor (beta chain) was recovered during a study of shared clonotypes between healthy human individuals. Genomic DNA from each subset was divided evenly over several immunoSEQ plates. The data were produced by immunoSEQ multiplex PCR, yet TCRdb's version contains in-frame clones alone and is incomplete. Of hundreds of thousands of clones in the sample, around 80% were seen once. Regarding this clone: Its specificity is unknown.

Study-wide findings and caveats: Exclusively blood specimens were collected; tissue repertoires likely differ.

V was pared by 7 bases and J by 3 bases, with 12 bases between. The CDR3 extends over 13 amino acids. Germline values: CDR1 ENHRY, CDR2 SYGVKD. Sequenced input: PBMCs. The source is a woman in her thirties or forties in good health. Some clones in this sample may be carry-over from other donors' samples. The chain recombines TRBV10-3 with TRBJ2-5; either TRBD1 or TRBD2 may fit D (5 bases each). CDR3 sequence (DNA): TGTGCCATCAAGGGGCGAGGGGAAGAGACCCAGTACTTC. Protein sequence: CAIKGRGEETQYF.